The clone carrying this TCR beta chain was counted only a few times. Its specificity is not known. This record belongs to a study of T-cell memory formation after mild COVID-19. V lost 0 bases and J lost 4; bases outside the gene matches: 1. Germline CDR1 reads LGHNA; CDR2 reads YNFKEQ. This CDR3 comprises 16 residues. It was 5'RACE with constant-segment primers that produced the TCR alpha and TCR beta cDNA libraries, which carried sample barcodes and UMIs. TCRdb passed the 5' RACE reads through MiXCR, listing each CDR3 protein once. The repertoire holds roughly 580,000 distinct CDR3 sequences, with roughly 18% as singletons. Points from the study as a whole: Largely, contracting CD4+ clones fell within CM and EM, and contracting CD8+ clones within EMRA. A second wave expanding day 15 to 37 was CD4+-biased; contracting clones were balanced. Memory sampled before infection contained some responding clones, suggesting cross-reactive memory joined.

The source material was PBMCs or a T cell subset sorted from them (not recorded which). This clonotype was sampled from an adult woman who had mild COVID-19 (a few samples of this study predate the infection). Cell type and time point are not known. The genes are TRBV4-2 and TRBJ2-5; TRBD2 matches 14 bases. In DNA, the CDR3 is TGTGCCAGCAGCCAAGAGGGGACTAGCGGGGGAGAGACCCAGTACTTC. Protein: CASSQEGTSGGETQYF.